This is a list of T cell receptor beta chains from one sample in a study of T cells in Graves' hyperthyroidism and ophthalmopathy. One entry per CDR3 protein results from TCRdb running MiXCR on the multiplex PCR reads. This sample has some 460,000 distinct CDR3 sequences, with approximately 14% found just once. Sequenced: blood. The receptors originated from a woman younger than 35 with Graves' hyperthyroidism. Each CDR3 is given with its conserved first and last residue. Fields, in order: CDR3 protein, CDR3 DNA, D gene, V gene, J gene, clone size. The D gene is left open where the match is weak. Expanded clones are given a class, and other clones once, few, many or no size at all.

CSDRGSANTEAFF	TGCAGCGACAGGGGGTCGGCGAACACTGAAGCTTTCTTT	TRBD1	TRBV29-1	TRBJ1-1	many
CSARARGAIGEQYF	TGCAGTGCTAGGGCAAGGGGGGCCATAGGCGAGCAGTACTTC	-	TRBV20-1	TRBJ2-7	-
CAISETDSSTEAFF	TGTGCCATCAGTGAGACGGACAGCAGTACTGAAGCTTTCTTT	-	TRBV10-3	TRBJ1-1	-
CASRLRDYEQYF	TGTGCCAGCAGACTCAGGGATTACGAGCAGTACTTC	-	TRBV28	TRBJ2-7	-
CASSPQKGLLGGNTIYF	TGTGCCAGCAGCCCCCAAAAGGGCCTACTTGGAGGAAACACCATATATTTT	-	TRBV7-6	TRBJ1-3	many
CASAPGDNRNEQFF	TGTGCTAGTGCCCCTGGGGACAACCGCAATGAGCAGTTCTTC	-	TRBV12-5	TRBJ2-1	few
CASGDAGETQYF	TGTGCCAGCGGGGACGCAGGAGAGACCCAGTACTTC	-	TRBV2	TRBJ2-5	many
CATSTGKVGNQPQHF	TGTGCCACCAGCACAGGGAAAGTTGGCAATCAGCCCCAGCATTTT	-	TRBV15	TRBJ1-5	few
CASSLTYQETQYF	TGTGCCAGCTCACTAACGTACCAAGAGACCCAGTACTTC	-	TRBV18	TRBJ2-5	many
CSARYKGQVFGYTF	TGCAGTGCTAGGTATAAGGGACAAGTATTCGGCTACACCTTC	-	TRBV20-1	TRBJ1-2	few
CSVIGTGETQYF	TGCAGCGTCATCGGGACAGGAGAGACCCAGTACTTC	TRBD1	TRBV29-1	TRBJ2-5	many
CSVELGAGTDTQYF	TGCAGCGTTGAATTGGGGGCAGGCACAGATACGCAGTATTTT	-	TRBV29-1	TRBJ2-3	few
CASSLDDGTGGTEAFF	TGTGCCAGCAGCTTGGACGACGGGACAGGGGGGACTGAAGCTTTCTTT	TRBD1	TRBV5-6	TRBJ1-1	once
CASSQEGTVNTEAFF	TGCGCCAGCAGCCAAGAAGGGACGGTGAACACTGAAGCTTTCTTT	-	TRBV4-1	TRBJ1-1	few
CATTPGGGFPLPHNEQFF	TGCGCCACCACCCCCGGCGGTGGGTTCCCCCTGCCCCACAATGAGCAGTTCTTC	-	TRBV10-2	TRBJ2-1	-
CASSQDLGGEGRETQYF	TGCGCCAGCAGCCAAGACCTAGGGGGGGAGGGTAGGGAGACCCAGTACTTC	-	TRBV4-3	TRBJ2-5	-
CASSEPDGEKLFF	TGTGCCAGCAGTGAACCCGATGGCGAAAAACTGTTTTTT	-	TRBV2	TRBJ1-4	few
CASSLSVWGGTEAFF	TGTGCCAGCAGTTTATCGGTCTGGGGGGGCACTGAAGCTTTCTTT	-	TRBV27	TRBJ1-1	-
CASSLSSGGTGELFF	TGTGCCAGCAGTCTTTCCAGCGGGGGCACCGGGGAGCTGTTTTTT	TRBD2	TRBV3-1	TRBJ2-2	-
CAGSLSGVLNQPQHF	TGTGCCGGCAGCTTATCAGGAGTCCTCAATCAGCCCCAGCATTTT	-	TRBV28	TRBJ1-5	few
CASRERDTGELFF	TGTGCCAGCAGGGAAAGGGACACCGGGGAGCTGTTTTTT	-	TRBV25-1	TRBJ2-2	few
CSARDVRQGAYGYTF	TGCAGTGCTAGAGATGTGAGACAGGGGGCGTATGGCTACACCTTC	TRBD1	TRBV20-1	TRBJ1-2	-
CASSSGTSETQYF	TGTGCCAGCAGCTCCGGGACTAGCGAGACCCAGTACTTC	TRBD2	TRBV7-3	TRBJ2-5	many
CASSLEFGNYGYTF	TGTGCCAGCAGCTTAGAGTTCGGAAACTATGGCTACACCTTC	-	TRBV11-2	TRBJ1-2	-